This T cell receptor (beta chain) came from a study of cytomegalovirus exposure and HLA in healthy donors. At the level of the study: Genetic ancestry analysis placed approximately 79% of the 350 to 500 donors that were genotyped in the Caucasian-associated cluster.

With respect to this clone: Its antigen is undetermined.

The PCR contained 60 Vbeta and 13 Jbeta primers. Sequencing was performed with immunoSEQ multiplex PCR; in TCRdb, only in-frame clones are kept and a portion is missing. Of under 200,000 clones listed, around 79% are singletons. Points from the study as a whole: Accounts indicate the classifier identified cytomegalovirus status with strong specificity and sensitivity. In terms of immune exposure information, only CMV serostatus was available.

This sequence originates from a middle-aged woman in good health and CMV-seronegative. The sequencing sample was made of PBMCs.

For the CDR3, the DNA is TGTGCTAGTGCCCTTACCTACGAGCAGTACTTC. Translated, it gives CASALTYEQYF. The rearrangement links TRBV12-5 to TRBJ2-7; D not resolved. Germline assignment: CDR1 LGHNT and CDR2 FRNRAP. V dropped 7 bases and J dropped 2 bases, with 6 bases sitting between them. The CDR3 extends over 11 amino acids. Complete variable domain (other parts from reference TRBV12-5 and TRBJ2-7): DARVTQTPRHKVTEMGQEVTMRCQPILGHNTVFWYRQTMMQGLELLAYFRNRAPLDDSGMPKDRFSAEMPDATLATLKIQPSEPRDSAVYFCASALTYEQYFGPGTRLTVT.